This T cell receptor (beta chain) was profiled in a study of cytomegalovirus exposure and HLA in healthy donors. CDR3 length: 15 amino acids. Germline V CDR1 and CDR2: SGDLS, YYNGEE. The J segment lost 2 bases and the V segment lost 4 bases, leaving 4 bases of the junction unmatched. General study points: Later on, an analysis tied 18,000 or so TCR beta sequences to HLA alleles at 0.05 false discovery rate. Across donors, presence/absence analyses took sequencing depth to be roughly uniform.

PCR was performed using 60 Vbeta and 13 Jbeta primers. Data came from immunoSEQ multiplex PCR; TCRdb stores just in-frame clones and leaves some out. The repertoire has some 120,000 clones, 80% of them found once; the top ten carry just over 1%. Turning to this clone: Its target is unknown. The same CDR3 can be traced to other DNA sequences in this sample.

Sequenced input: PBMCs. The V gene is TRBV9, the J gene TRBJ2-7, with 12 bases lining up with TRBD2. The sequence derives from a human donor in good health. This chain's CDR3 is CASSPRTSGAYEQYF. In DNA form, the CDR3 reads TGTGCCAGCAGCCCCCGGACTAGCGGGGCCTACGAGCAGTACTTC.